The 24 T cell receptor beta chains reported below all come from one sample, sequenced in a study. MiXCR, applied by TCRdb to the RT-PCR reads, yields one record per CDR3 protein. The sample has more than 550,000 distinct CDR3 sequences; around 14% are singletons. Source material: memory CD4+ T cells from blood. These receptors came from a female donor in good health, serving as a healthy control.

This clonotype appeared many times. The V gene is TRBV7-2, the J gene TRBJ1-4; D not certain. Germline CDR1 and CDR2: SGHTA and FQGNSA. The V end lost 2 bases, the J end lost 8 bases, and 12 bases lay between the germline ends. The CDR3 spans 14 residues. CDR3 sequence: CASSLLTREEKLFF. The CDR3 region has the DNA TGTGCCAGCAGCTTATTAACCCGAGAAGAAAAACTGTTTTTT.

This clonotype has only a few counts. The chain is built from TRBV5-1 and TRBJ2-2; no clear D. V was cut by 7 bases and J by 6 bases, with 16 bases left in between. The V gene's germline CDR1 is SGHRS and CDR2 YFSETQ. The CDR3 has 14 residues. The CDR3 DNA follows: TGCGCCAGCGCTAACAGAATCGACGCCGGGGAGCTGTTTTTT. The encoded protein is CASANRIDAGELFF. Together with reference TRBV5-1 and TRBJ2-2, the CDR3 gives the full variable domain: KAGVTQTPRYLIKTRGQQVTLSCSPISGHRSVSWYQQTPGQGLQFLFEYFSETQRNKGNFPGRFSGRQFSNSRSEMNVSTLELGDSALYLCASANRIDAGELFFGEGSRLTVL.

The V gene is TRBV7-8, the J gene TRBJ2-1; possible D gene TRBD2, 5 bases. CDR3 length equals 14 residues. Germline CDR1 is SGHVS and CDR2 is FQNEAQ. The V and J ends lost 5 bases and 2 bases respectively, with 10 bases between them. CDR3 nucleotide sequence: TGTGCCAGCAGCCCAGAGGGCACCTACAATGAGCAGTTCTTC. It translates to CASSPEGTYNEQFF.

In this sample, this clonotype turned up a few times. The J gene is TRBJ2-1, the V gene TRBV24-1, with TRBD2 identical over 7 bases. J was trimmed by 6 bases and V by 3 bases; bases with no gene match: 13. The CDR3 covers 17 residues. Germline CDR1 and CDR2: KGHDR and SFDVKD. CDR3 in amino acids: CATSDELSGSGVNEQFF. CDR3 DNA sequence: TGTGCCACCAGTGATGAACTTAGCGGCAGCGGGGTCAATGAGCAGTTCTTC.

This sequence joins TRBV6-5 and TRBJ1-2; a weak D match, TRBD1 (6 bases). V gave up 7 bases and J gave up 4 bases, with 13 bases separating them. There are 13 residues in the CDR3. Germline lookup yields CDR1 MNHEY and CDR2 SVGAGI. CDR3 DNA sequence: TGTGCCAGCACCAGGGACACTACCTATGGCTACACCTTC. Encoded protein: CASTRDTTYGYTF.

The genes are TRBV18 and TRBJ1-3, with TRBD1 matching 9 bases. Per germline, CDR1 KGHSH and CDR2 LQKENI. The junction had 1 base not matched to a gene; V was cut back by 2 bases and J by 2 bases. The CDR3 consists of 15 residues. CDR3 DNA sequence: TGTGCCAGCTCACCAGGGACAGGGCCTGGAAACACCATATATTTT. Translation gives CASSPGTGPGNTIYF.

This clonotype was found many times. The rearrangement links TRBV7-2 to TRBJ2-5; 9 bases fit TRBD2. This CDR3 is 16 amino acids long. V trimming: 5 bases; J trimming: 1 base; junction bases outside the gene matches: 8. The germline V gene has CDR1 SGHTA and CDR2 FQGNSA. The CDR3 bases are TGTGCCAGCAGCCGGGCTAGCGGGACCCTCCAAGAGACCCAGTACTTC. Encoded protein: CASSRASGTLQETQYF. Together with reference TRBV7-2 and TRBJ2-5, the CDR3 gives the full variable domain: GAGVSQSPSNKVTEKGKDVELRCDPISGHTALYWYRQSLGQGLEFLIYFQGNSAPDKSGLPSDRFSAERTGGSVSTLTIQRTQQEDSAVYLCASSRASGTLQETQYFGPGTRLLVL.

The chain links TRBV20-1 to TRBJ2-5; TRBD2 matches at 10 bases. CDR3 length: 17 residues. Germline CDR1 is DFQATT and CDR2 is SNEGSKA (reference sequence). Trimming removed 6 bases from V and 2 bases from J; junction bases left unmatched: 15. The CDR3 DNA reads TGCAGTGCCTCCCCTTTAGCGGGGGGCATGACGCAAGAGACCCAGTACTTC. Translation: CSASPLAGGMTQETQYF.

This clonotype was seen only a few times. The V and J genes are TRBV6-1 and TRBJ1-1; D gene uncertain. Germline V gene sequence: CDR1 MNHNS, CDR2 SASEGT. The CDR3 has 11 residues. V lost 1 base and J lost 8, with 5 bases in between. CDR3 nucleotide sequence: TGTGCCAGCAGTGAAGGGTCCGAAGCTTTCTTT. The encoded protein is CASSEGSEAFF.

V and J are TRBV6-5 and TRBJ2-1, with 9 bases aligning to TRBD2. Germline CDR1 reads MNHEY; CDR2 reads SVGAGI. Trimming cost V 5 bases and J 9 bases; bases outside gene matches: 14. The CDR3 covers 16 residues. CDR3 in DNA: TGTGCCAGCAGTCTCCCTAGGACTAGCGAAAGCACTGAGCAGTTCTTC. Translation gives CASSLPRTSESTEQFF.

The chain links TRBV28 to TRBJ2-1, with TRBD1 identical over 9 bases. CDR1 is MDHEN and CDR2 is SYDVKM in the germline V gene. V lost 6 bases, J lost 3 bases, and 9 bases stayed unmatched. The CDR3 has 16 residues. The CDR3 here is CASSFSGTGIYNEQFF. The CDR3 DNA is TGTGCCAGCAGCTTCTCCGGGACAGGGATCTACAATGAGCAGTTCTTC.

The chain links TRBV28 to TRBJ2-5; D is uncertain. Germline lookup yields CDR1 MDHEN and CDR2 SYDVKM. CDR3 length equals 15 residues. V was pared by 7 bases and J by 2 bases, with 17 bases between. This chain's CDR3 is CASKVGGYYQETQYF. CDR3 sequence (DNA): TGTGCCAGCAAGGTGGGCGGATACTATCAAGAGACCCAGTACTTC. Drawing the rest from reference TRBV28 and TRBJ2-5, the complete variable domain is DVKVTQSSRYLVKRTGEKVFLECVQDMDHENMFWYRQDPGLGLRLIYFSYDVKMKEKGDIPEGYSVSREKKERFSLILESASTNQTSMYLCASKVGGYYQETQYFGPGTRLLVL.

The rearrangement links TRBV10-3 to TRBJ1-5, with D perhaps TRBD1 (6 bases). With 1 base removed from V and 8 bases from J, the gap between germline ends came to 6 bases. The CDR3 has 12 residues. Per germline, CDR1 ENHRY and CDR2 SYGVKD. The CDR3: CAISEYREPQHF. In DNA form, the CDR3 reads TGTGCCATCAGTGAGTACAGGGAGCCCCAGCATTTT.

There are a few counts of this clonotype. The J gene is TRBJ2-1, the V gene TRBV6-6; D is undetermined. Germline V gene sequence: CDR1 MNHNY, CDR2 SVGAGI (reference sequence). This CDR3 has 14 amino acids. The germline V and J ends were trimmed by 0 bases and 5 bases, with 8 bases remaining between them. CDR3 amino acids: CASSYSGLNNEQFF. For the CDR3, the DNA is TGTGCCAGCAGTTACTCAGGGCTGAACAATGAGCAGTTCTTC.

This clonotype was seen many times. This sequence joins TRBV25-1 and TRBJ2-5; D is tentatively TRBD1 or TRBD2 (5 bases each). V lost 2 bases to trimming and J lost 5 bases, with 12 bases between them. CDR1 is MGHDK and CDR2 is SYGVNS in the germline V gene. The CDR3 is 14 residues long. The CDR3 DNA is TGTGCCAGCAGTGAAGAGGGACCGGTGGAGACCCAGTACTTC. Translation gives CASSEEGPVETQYF. Supplemented by reference TRBV25-1 and TRBJ2-5, the full variable domain reads EADIYQTPRYLVIGTGKKITLECSQTMGHDKMYWYQQDPGMELHLIHYSYGVNSTEKGDLSSESTVSRIRTEHFPLTLESARPSHTSQYLCASSEEGPVETQYFGPGTRLLVL.

This clonotype was seen only once. The chain employs TRBV5-1 and TRBJ2-7; possible D gene TRBD2, 5 bases. With 4 bases removed from V and 2 bases from J, the gap between germline ends came to 19 bases. The CDR3 is made up of 16 amino acids. Germline V gives CDR1 SGHRS, CDR2 YFSETQ. The chain's CDR3 is CASSPRISAATYEQYF. The CDR3 nucleotides read TGCGCCAGCAGCCCGAGAATTAGCGCGGCCACCTACGAGCAGTACTTC.

This clonotype was seen more than once but under ten times. The J gene is TRBJ1-1, the V gene TRBV7-9; D may be TRBD1 (6 bases). Trimming shortened V by 5 bases and J by 3 bases, and 10 bases separated the two germline ends. This CDR3 has 13 residues. Germline V gene sequence: CDR1 SEHNR, CDR2 FQNEAQ (reference sequence). For the CDR3, the DNA is TGTGCCAGCAGCCAGGGGATGGACACTGAAGCTTTCTTT. It translates to CASSQGMDTEAFF. Drawing the rest from reference TRBV7-9 and TRBJ1-1, the complete variable domain is DTGVSQNPRHKITKRGQNVTFRCDPISEHNRLYWYRQTLGQGPEFLTYFQNEAQLEKSRLLSDRFSAERPKGSFSTLEIQRTEQGDSAMYLCASSQGMDTEAFFGQGTRLTVV.

In its sample, this clonotype was seen a few times. The genes are TRBV2 and TRBJ1-2; D unclear. This CDR3 is 14 amino acids long. Deletions cut 1 base from V and 7 bases from J, with 13 bases between. CDR1 and CDR2 (germline): SNHLY, FYNNEI. The CDR3 region has the DNA TGTGCCAGCAGTGAAGAAGGTCTCGGCGGTGGCTACACCTTC. It translates to CASSEEGLGGGYTF.

At least ten counts were recorded for this clonotype. The chain links TRBV24-1 to TRBJ2-5; D may be TRBD2 (5 bases). CDR3 length: 13 amino acids. Trimming pared 6 bases from V and 5 bases from J, leaving 12 bases between. From germline, CDR1 is KGHDR and CDR2 SFDVKD. CDR3 DNA: TGTGCCACCAGTCTGGCGGGCGCGGAGACCCAGTACTTC. This translates into CATSLAGAETQYF.

V is TRBV19 and J is TRBJ2-1; the D is unclear. The V and J ends lost 0 bases and 13 bases respectively, with 19 bases between them. This CDR3 has 15 amino acids. Germline V gene sequence: CDR1 LNHDA, CDR2 SQIVND (reference sequence). CDR3 sequence: CASSIEGGRAVEQFF. The CDR3 bases are TGTGCCAGTAGTATAGAGGGCGGTAGGGCGGTGGAACAGTTCTTC. Full variable domain (outside the CDR3, taken from reference TRBV19 and TRBJ2-1): DGGITQSPKYLFRKEGQNVTLSCEQNLNHDAMYWYRQDPGQGLRLIYYSQIVNDFQKGDIAEGYSVSREKKESFPLTVTSAQKNPTAFYLCASSIEGGRAVEQFFGPGTRLTVL.

The J gene is TRBJ2-7, the V gene TRBV10-2; D is perhaps TRBD1 (6 bases). This CDR3 spans 13 amino acids. V shed 6 bases and J shed 4 bases, with 13 bases lying between them. The germline V gene has CDR1 WSHSY and CDR2 SAAADI. In DNA form, the CDR3 reads TGCGCCAGCAGAGAGCCAGGGGTATACGAGCAGTACTTC. As protein: CASREPGVYEQYF.

Remarks on this clonotype: A much larger clone is a single base away; this may be a read error. J is TRBJ2-7 and V is TRBV7-6, with a tentative D call TRBD2 (6 bases). Germline-derived CDR1 and CDR2 are SGHVS and FNYEAQ. This CDR3 comprises 13 residues. V was shortened by 3 bases and J by 6 bases, with 12 bases between the two germline ends. This CDR3 is CASSFKGRGEQYF. DNA of the CDR3: TGTGCCAGCAGCTTTAAAGGGCGGGGCGAGCAGTACTTC.

This clonotype was counted a few times. The chain uses TRBV7-3 and TRBJ2-2; D tentatively reads TRBD1 or TRBD2 (6 bases each). There are 15 residues in the CDR3. Germline assignment: CDR1 SGHTA and CDR2 FQGTGA. V was pared by 1 base and J by 7 bases, with 13 bases between. CDR3 nucleotides: TGTGCCAGCAGCTTAATTGTGGGGGGCAGCGGGGAGCTGTTTTTT. As protein: CASSLIVGGSGELFF.

This clonotype was found a few times. V and J are TRBV7-6 and TRBJ2-1, with 7 positions matching TRBD2. Germline CDR1 and CDR2: SGHVS and FNYEAQ. This CDR3 is built from 14 residues. Unmatched junction bases numbered 4, after V lost 5 bases and J lost 3 bases. CDR3 protein: CASSPREDYNEQFF. In DNA form, the CDR3 reads TGTGCCAGCAGCCCCCGGGAGGACTACAATGAGCAGTTCTTC.